A single T cell receptor (beta chain) is shown here with its context. This specimen comes from a study of Graves' ophthalmopathy and Graves' hyperthyroidism. The CDR3 runs 12 residues. The germline V gene encodes CDR1 MDHEN and CDR2 SYDVKM. V lost 3 bases, J lost 11 bases, and 13 bases lay in between. Amplification of the TCR beta CDR3 regions used RNA transcripts (as template). HTBI-primed RT-PCR formed the first round, and a multiplex PCR formed the second. TCRdb used MiXCR to reprocess the multiplex PCR reads, holding one entry per CDR3 protein. The table has about 220,000 distinct CDR3 sequences, about 22% seen once. Among the exclusions were patients with other autoimmune diseases, uncontrolled infections, pregnancy or lactation. As diagnostic evidence, clinical symptoms, serum thyroxine, TRAb, thyroid ultrasound and orbital computed tomography were relied upon.

The chain has TRBV28 and TRBJ2-5; D is uncertain. This sequence originates from a woman in her fifties or sixties with Graves' ophthalmopathy. Sequenced input: peripheral blood. The CDR3 loop is CASSLATGWQYF. The DNA for the CDR3 is TGTGCCAGCAGTTTGGCGACGGGTTGGCAGTACTTC.